These T cell receptor beta chains were read from a single sample in a study of cytomegalovirus exposure and HLA in healthy donors. The protocol was immunoSEQ multiplex PCR, while the TCRdb copy is restricted to in-frame clones and leaves out a portion. Found here are 80,000 to 95,000 clones; the top ten clones hold about 1.1%. Sequenced material: PBMCs. The receptors originated from a woman aged 25 to 39 in good health and CMV-seronegative. The CDR3 runs from the conserved cysteine through the conserved F or W. The D gene is left open where the match is weak.

d_gene | j_gene | v_gene | CDR3aa | CDR3nt
TRBD1 | TRBJ2-7 | TRBV18 | CASSPPAGTGGEQYF | TGTGCCAGCTCACCACCGGCCGGGACAGGGGGCGAGCAGTACTTC
. | TRBJ1-1 | TRBV18 | CASSLERTASGTEAFF | TGTGCCAGCTCACTAGAGCGGACCGCCTCCGGCACTGAAGCTTTCTTT
TRBD1 | TRBJ1-1 | TRBV7-9 | CASSLGTGGLEAFF | TGTGCCAGCAGCTTAGGGACAGGGGGCCTTGAAGCTTTCTTT
. | TRBJ1-2 | TRBV29-1 | CSVTSGSYGYTF | TGCAGCGTCACCTCCGGTAGCTATGGCTACACCTTC
. | TRBJ2-1 | TRBV6-1 | CASRAIWRAYNEQFF | TGTGCCAGCAGAGCAATTTGGAGAGCATACAATGAGCAGTTCTTC
TRBD1 | TRBJ1-5 | TRBV19 | CASSNRGIGNQPQHF | TGTGCCAGTAGTAACAGGGGTATTGGCAATCAGCCCCAGCATTTT
TRBD1 | TRBJ1-4 | TRBV19 | CASSRTGVIEKLFF | TGTGCCAGTAGTCGGACAGGGGTCATCGAAAAACTGTTTTTT
. | TRBJ2-5 | TRBV6-1 | CASSEAPSAAQYF | TGTGCCAGCAGTGAAGCGCCGTCCGCGGCCCAGTACTTC
TRBD2 | TRBJ2-1 | TRBV6-1 | CASILSGGPYNEQFF | TGTGCCAGCATCCTGAGCGGGGGACCCTACAATGAGCAGTTCTTC
TRBD1 | TRBJ2-7 | TRBV7-8 | CASSLVTGAYEQYF | TGTGCCAGCAGCTTAGTAACAGGGGCCTACGAGCAGTACTTC
TRBD1 | TRBJ2-7 | TRBV19 | CASSISGTGNEQYF | TGTGCCAGTAGTATATCCGGGACAGGGAACGAGCAGTACTTC
. | TRBJ1-5 | TRBV6-1 | CASSEGTAVQPQHF | TGTGCCAGCAGTGAAGGGACAGCAGTGCAGCCCCAGCATTTT
. | TRBJ1-1 | TRBV4-1 | CASSLDDRQNTEAFF | TGCGCCAGCAGCTTAGACGACAGGCAGAACACTGAAGCTTTCTTT
TRBD2 | TRBJ2-1 | TRBV6-5 | CASSVGRGGHNEQFF | TGTGCCAGCAGTGTTGGGCGGGGGGGCCACAATGAGCAGTTCTTC
. | TRBJ1-5 | TRBV30 | CAWSVAGGSNQPQHF | TGTGCCTGGAGTGTAGCCGGGGGGAGCAATCAGCCCCAGCATTTT
. | TRBJ1-2 | TRBV2 | CASSVVGGYGYTF | TGTGCCAGCAGTGTAGTAGGGGGCTATGGCTACACCTTC
TRBD1 | TRBJ1-2 | TRBV19 | CASSTGQGPNYGYTF | TGTGCCAGTAGTACCGGACAGGGCCCTAACTATGGCTACACCTTC
TRBD1 | TRBJ2-3 | TRBV29-1 | CSVLTGPTDTQYF | TGCAGCGTCCTGACAGGGCCCACAGATACGCAGTATTTT
. | TRBJ1-2 | TRBV4-1 | CASSQEPGDYGYTF | TGCGCCAGCAGCCAAGAACCAGGGGACTATGGCTACACCTTC
TRBD1 | TRBJ1-2 | TRBV28 | CASSPAQGASYGYTF | TGTGCCAGCAGTCCCGCACAGGGGGCTTCCTATGGCTACACCTTC
. | TRBJ1-5 | TRBV30 | CAGSRTGPGRQPQHF | TGTGCCGGGAGTCGCACGGGTCCAGGGCGGCAGCCCCAGCATTTT
. | TRBJ2-1 | TRBV4-2 | CASSQEPFSSYNEQFF | TGTGCCAGCAGCCAAGAACCCTTCAGCTCCTACAATGAGCAGTTCTTC
TRBD1 | TRBJ1-2 | TRBV5-1 | CASSLTTGDGYTF | TGCGCCAGCAGCTTGACCACAGGGGATGGCTACACCTTC
TRBD2 | TRBJ2-3 | TRBV19 | CASSIRSSGTDTQYF | TGTGCCAGTAGTATCAGGTCTAGCGGCACAGATACGCAGTATTTC
. | TRBJ2-7 | TRBV27 | CASSLSIGGYEQYF | TGTGCCAGCAGTTTATCGATAGGGGGCTACGAGCAGTACTTC
TRBD2 | TRBJ2-1 | TRBV29-1 | CSVRAGGVGDEQFF | TGCAGCGTACGAGCGGGAGGGGTAGGGGATGAGCAGTTCTTC
TRBD1 | TRBJ1-2 | TRBV5-1 | CASSLGQPGAGYTF | TGCGCCAGCAGTTTGGGACAGCCAGGAGCGGGCTACACCTTC
. | TRBJ1-3 | TRBV7-6 | CASSPRAQSSGNTIYF | TGTGCCAGTAGCCCCAGGGCCCAGAGCTCTGGAAACACCATATATTTT
. | TRBJ1-2 | TRBV2 | CASSEASSSNYGYTF | TGTGCCAGCAGTGAAGCGTCCAGTTCTAACTATGGCTACACCTTC
TRBD2 | TRBJ2-7 | TRBV5-1 | CASSFGGSSYEQYF | TGCGCCAGCAGCTTCGGCGGGAGCTCCTACGAGCAGTACTTC
TRBD2 | TRBJ2-7 | TRBV4-1 | CASSLTSGGNYEQYF | TGCGCCAGCAGCCTTACTAGCGGGGGAAACTACGAGCAGTACTTC
. | TRBJ1-2 | TRBV5-1 | CASKPGQDYGYTF | TGCGCCAGCAAACCGGGACAAGACTATGGCTACACCTTC
. | TRBJ2-3 | TRBV27 | CASSLDRVSHTDTQYF | TGTGCCAGCAGTTTAGATCGGGTCTCCCACACAGATACGCAGTATTTT
TRBD1 | TRBJ1-5 | TRBV19 | CASSMGQENQPQHF | TGTGCCAGTAGTATGGGACAGGAGAATCAGCCCCAGCATTTT
. | TRBJ1-2 | TRBV2 | CASRVGGAANYGYTF | TGTGCCAGCAGAGTTGGGGGGGCGGCTAACTATGGCTACACCTTC
TRBD1 | TRBJ1-1 | TRBV6-1 | CASSEGQRTGDNTEAFF | TGTGCCAGCAGTGAAGGGCAGAGGACAGGGGACAACACTGAAGCTTTCTTT
TRBD1 | TRBJ1-1 | TRBV18 | CASSPPVQGVEAFF | TGTGCCAGCTCACCACCTGTGCAGGGGGTTGAAGCTTTCTTT
TRBD2 | TRBJ2-5 | TRBV18 | CASSAGLAWQETQYF | TGTGCCAGCTCCGCCGGACTAGCGTGGCAAGAGACCCAGTACTTC
TRBD2 | TRBJ2-3 | TRBV5-6 | CASSLKGRDPTDTQYF | TGTGCCAGCAGCTTAAAGGGGAGGGACCCCACAGATACGCAGTATTTT
. | TRBJ1-6 | TRBV4-1 | CASSQEERGNSPLHF | TGCGCCAGCAGCCAAGAGGAAAGGGGGAATTCACCCCTCCACTTT
. | TRBJ2-7 | TRBV11-2 | CASSSSTGSYEQYF | TGTGCCAGCAGCTCCTCGACAGGATCCTACGAGCAGTACTTC
TRBD2 | TRBJ2-2 | TRBV5-1 | CASSAGLAEGDTGELFF | TGCGCCAGCAGCGCGGGACTAGCGGAGGGGGACACCGGGGAGCTGTTTTTT
. | TRBJ2-7 | TRBV2 | CASRESPHEQYF | TGTGCCAGCAGAGAGAGCCCCCACGAGCAGTACTTC
TRBD2 | TRBJ2-1 | TRBV5-1 | CASSMGLDNEQFF | TGCGCCAGCAGCATGGGACTAGACAATGAGCAGTTCTTC
TRBD2 | TRBJ2-1 | TRBV29-1 | CSVDRGLGNEQFF | TGCAGCGTTGATAGGGGACTAGGCAATGAGCAGTTCTTC
. | TRBJ2-1 | TRBV5-4 | CASSADFSSYNEQFF | TGTGCCAGCAGCGCGGACTTTAGCTCCTACAATGAGCAGTTCTTC
. | TRBJ2-2 | TRBV14 | CASSQAYGGELFF | TGTGCCAGCAGCCAAGCATACGGGGGGGAGCTGTTTTTT
. | TRBJ1-5 | TRBV27 | CASSWGGFNQPQHF | TGTGCCAGCAGTTGGGGAGGTTTCAATCAGCCCCAGCATTTT